This T cell receptor (beta chain) is from a study of early T cells in non-severe SARS-CoV-2 infection (dated by TCRdb to the early 2020s). About the study as a whole: Bulk RNA from unsorted whole blood was used for TCR sequencing, so alpha and beta chains could not be paired. Overall results and qualifications from the work: VDJdb matching was skewed toward anti-spike CD8 responses, so virus-specific expansions were likely underestimated and private and CD4 specificities were missed.

A case-control design nested within a healthcare worker cohort in London, UK, was used, with weekly nasopharyngeal swab PCR tests and blood sampling performed. Between 23 and 31 March 2020, the week of the UK lockdown, healthcare workers were enrolled and then followed up weekly for as long as 16 weeks. Libraries were made using 5' RACE. The instrument was a NextSeq 500. Unique molecular identifiers were attached to individual cDNA molecules in the TCR library protocol so that sequencing error and PCR bias could be corrected. TCR alpha and beta chains were both sequenced, and the abundances of alpha and beta sequences in each sample were closely correlated with each other. The study's processing was this. Decombinator V4 was used to annotate TCR sequences for V gene, J gene and CDR3. Expanded TCRs were defined as changing significantly between any two time points under a Poisson model with p below 0.0001. TCR abundances were normalised to the total number of TCRs sequenced per sample and expressed as counts per million. TRAV1-2 paired with TRAJ12, TRAJ20 or TRAJ33 defined MAIT TCRs, while TRAV10 paired with TRAJ18 defined iNKT TCRs. VDJdb, accessed 1 November 2021, was searched for CMV, EBV and SARS-CoV-2 annotated TCRs, with TCRs annotated for multiple antigens excluded. The public reads were run again by TCRdb, first through fastp at Q25 and then through MiXCR, and only productive beta chains were kept. CDR3 protein sequences are deduplicated, and each keeps its most common genes and DNA. Here the V and J calls rest on TCRdb's processing, not on the authors' analysis. A total of some 60,000 distinct CDR3 sequences appear in this sample, about 8% of them only once. The top ten constitute about 3.4% of the sample.

Its CDR3 holds 12 amino acids, cysteine through phenylalanine. The retained sequence is limited to the CDR3, 36 bases, with the frame set at the first base. At the junction V is shortened by 5 bases and J by 13 bases; bases outside the gene matches: 8. Notes on this clonotype: No cognate antigen has been identified for it. The input lacks base qualities; no much larger clone sits a single base away.

The material sequenced was whole blood. This chain joins TRBV12-3 or TRBV12-4 to TRBJ2-1; TRBD1 aligns with 7 central bases. The receptor's source is an adult who was a healthcare worker with PCR-confirmed SARS-CoV-2 infection or an uninfected control (not recorded which). The DNA reads TGTGCCAGCAGTCCTAGGGGGCGCGGACAGTTCTTC. Translated, this gives CASSPRGRGQFF.